This T cell receptor beta chain was found in a study of blood T cell repertoires in COVID-19. Germline V gene sequence: CDR1 SGHRS, CDR2 YFSETQ. V was shortened by 0 bases and J by 5 bases, with 18 bases between the two germline ends. This CDR3 has 16 amino acids. This table comes from immunoSEQ multiplex PCR, and its TCRdb copy is limited to in-frame clones, with some not included. The sample has 70,000 to 95,000 clones; around four fifths are singletons. Sample: peripheral blood. The chain links TRBV5-1 to TRBJ2-7; D perhaps matches TRBD2 (6 bases). The receptor's source is a human donor in a cohort sampled during active COVID-19. CDR3 DNA: TGCGCCAGCAGCTTGGCACTTCGGTCTGGAGGGAACGAGCAGTACTTC. Translated: CASSLALRSGGNEQYF. The full variable domain, completed using reference TRBV5-1 and TRBJ2-7, is KAGVTQTPRYLIKTRGQQVTLSCSPISGHRSVSWYQQTPGQGLQFLFEYFSETQRNKGNFPGRFSGRQFSNSRSEMNVSTLELGDSALYLCASSLALRSGGNEQYFGPGTRLTVT.